These T cell receptor beta chains were read from a single sample in a study of Graves' ophthalmopathy and Graves' hyperthyroidism. One entry per CDR3 protein results from TCRdb running MiXCR on the multiplex PCR reads. The table includes 660,000 or so distinct CDR3 sequences, roughly two fifths detected once. The sequencing sample was made of peripheral blood. These receptor sequences come from an adult man with Graves' ophthalmopathy. CDR3s leave out the opening cysteine and the closing phenylalanine or tryptophan.

V	length	J	CDR3
TRBV11-1	14	TRBJ2-5	ASSRRYRGDQETQY
TRBV7-9	16	TRBJ2-2	ASSQEDGGGGITGELF
TRBV10-3	13	TRBJ1-1	AISSGRPLNTEAF
TRBV5-1	16	TRBJ1-4	ASSWGQGAVKTNEKLF
TRBV30	12	TRBJ2-5	AWTNRGRTETQY
TRBV30	11	TRBJ2-5	ARSVQIQETQY
TRBV2	11	TRBJ2-7	ASEGQKAYEQY
TRBV15	12	TRBJ1-2	ATSRERKNYGYT
TRBV20-1	13	TRBJ2-7	SARETSGSYYEQY
TRBV7-2	13	TRBJ1-6	ASSPRRTGGSPLH
TRBV9	13	TRBJ1-6	ASSVGAGANSPLH
TRBV12-3/TRBV12-4	12	TRBJ1-1	ASSQGTARTEAF
TRBV7-9	12	TRBJ2-7	ASSQGPGVDEQY